The source of this TCR beta chain is a study of cytomegalovirus exposure and HLA in healthy donors. The PCR contained 60 Vbeta and 13 Jbeta primers. Clones were sequenced by immunoSEQ multiplex PCR, and TCRdb holds only the in-frame ones, with some missing. The table has 170,000 or so clones, 80% to 85% seen once. In germline, CDR1 is SGHTA, CDR2 FQGNSA. CDR3 length: 15 residues. Trimming at V came to 1 base and at J to 0 bases, leaving 2 bases not matched to a gene. The chain couples TRBV7-2 to TRBJ2-7; 8 bases agree with TRBD2. This clonotype originated in a boy younger than 10 in good health and CMV-seronegative. The sequencing input was PBMCs. The CDR3 nucleotides are TGTGCCAGCAGCTTAGTAGCGGGGTACTCCTACGAGCAGTACTTC. As protein: CASSLVAGYSYEQYF.